This T cell receptor (beta chain) comes out of a study of blood T cells in healthy people across ages. The V gene lost 6 bases and the J gene lost 6 bases, with 10 bases spanning the gap. CDR3 length: 11 residues. The germline V gene encodes CDR1 DFQATT and CDR2 SNEGSKA (reference sequence). It was with a sample-barcoded 5' primer and a J-beta primer mix that a second PCR of roughly 7 to 12 cycles was run. Using its own MiXCR run on the 5' RACE reads, TCRdb lists one record per CDR3 protein. The sample has a few hundred thousand distinct CDR3 sequences, 27% seen once. The chain has TRBV20-1 and TRBJ2-3; D gene unclear. Sequenced: blood. The source is a woman in her 70s in good health. The CDR3 protein is CSAPELDTQYF. The CDR3 DNA reads TGCAGTGCCCCTGAGTTGGATACGCAGTATTTT.